The 20 T cell receptor beta chains listed next were all sequenced from one sample in a study of blood T cell repertoires in COVID-19. Clones were sequenced by immunoSEQ multiplex PCR, and TCRdb holds only the in-frame ones, with some missing. Among roughly 180,000 clones listed, about 95% were seen once. The sequencing input was peripheral blood. The receptors originated from a young man with COVID-19, enrolled during active disease.

The chain uses TRBV2 and TRBJ1-5, with a weak D call TRBD1 (6 bases). Germline V gene data show CDR1 as SNHLY and CDR2 as FYNNEI. With 8 bases removed from V and 5 bases from J, the gap between germline ends came to 16 bases. The CDR3 extends over 14 amino acids. The CDR3 nucleotides are TGTGCCAGCGCGGGGGCATTGGAGGATCAGCCCCAGCATTTT. Residues: CASAGALEDQPQHF.

CDR3 sequence: CASSLGLMGDRLYEQYF. The CDR3 DNA is TGTGCCAGCAGCTTAGGCCTAATGGGGGACAGACTCTACGAGCAGTACTTC. J is TRBJ2-7 and V is TRBV13; the match to TRBD1 covers 7 bases. CDR1 PRHDT and CDR2 FYEKMQ come from the germline V gene (reference sequence). The V gene end was trimmed by 0 bases and the J gene end by 3 bases; junction bases not matched to a gene: 11. CDR3 length: 17 residues.

This clone was found once. The chain couples TRBV2 to TRBJ1-5; 7 bases fit TRBD1. CDR1 SNHLY and CDR2 FYNNEI come from the germline V gene. The V gene end was trimmed by 3 bases and the J gene end by 7 bases; junction bases not matched to a gene: 3. The CDR3 length is 13 residues. The CDR3 sequence: CASSETGQQPQHF. DNA of the CDR3: TGTGCCAGCAGTGAGACAGGGCAGCAGCCCCAGCATTTT.

V gene TRBV3-1 (or the pseudogene TRBV3-2) combines with J gene TRBJ2-3; TRBD2 aligns across 7 bases. In germline, CDR1 is LGHDT, CDR2 YNNKEL (reference sequence). The CDR3 length is 16 residues. The ends lost 0 bases at V and 1 base at J; junction bases unmatched: 4. CDR3 sequence reads: CASSQEASGGTDTQYF. The DNA of the CDR3 is TGTGCCAGCAGCCAAGAGGCGAGCGGGGGCACAGATACGCAGTATTTT.

The chain has TRBV7-9 and TRBJ2-1, with 7 bases that match TRBD2. Trimming took 1 base from V and 4 from J; bases not matched to a gene: 4. From germline, CDR1 is SEHNR and CDR2 FQNEAQ (reference sequence). This CDR3 contains 15 residues. The CDR3 sequence is CASSLGGGVYNEQFF. DNA for the CDR3: TGTGCCAGCAGCTTAGGTGGGGGGGTTTACAATGAGCAGTTCTTC.

This chain joins TRBV27 and TRBJ1-4, with a tentative D call TRBD1 (5 bases). Per the germline V gene, CDR1 is MNHEY and CDR2 is SMNVEV (reference sequence). This CDR3 region has 17 residues. Trimming stripped 6 bases from V and 3 bases from J, with 20 bases between. This CDR3 is CASRKTVLGAANEKLFF. CDR3 nucleotides: TGTGCCAGCAGGAAGACAGTTCTTGGGGCGGCTAATGAAAAACTGTTTTTT.

The genes are TRBV11-2 and TRBJ2-7, with D perhaps TRBD2 (5 bases). Germline loops: CDR1 SGHAT, CDR2 FQNNGV. The CDR3 covers 15 residues. V was shortened by 0 bases and J by 3 bases, with 12 bases between the two germline ends. The CDR3 region has the DNA TGTGCCAGCAGCTTAGAGAGGGCCGTGAACTACGAGCAGTACTTC. It encodes CASSLERAVNYEQYF.

The chain uses TRBV6-5 and TRBJ1-6; 7 bases align to TRBD1. The CDR3 runs 14 residues. CDR1 and CDR2 from the germline V gene are MNHEY and SVGAGI. J lost 13 bases, V lost 4 bases, and 10 bases had no gene match. CDR3 in DNA: TGTGCCAGCAGTTTAGGGACAGTGAGAGGTCCCCTCCACTTT. This sequence encodes CASSLGTVRGPLHF.

The V and J genes are TRBV10-3 and TRBJ1-1; TRBD1 aligns across 8 bases. The V gene's germline CDR1 is ENHRY and CDR2 SYGVKD. V gave up 0 bases and J gave up 11 bases; unmatched junction bases: 8. The CDR3 has 14 residues. CDR3 bases: TGTGCCATCAGTGAGTCTGAGGTTCGGACAGGGGCTTTCTTT. Translated: CAISESEVRTGAFF.

This rearrangement joins TRBV5-1 to TRBJ2-2; unclear D gene. The CDR3 is 13 residues long. V dropped 3 bases and J dropped 5 bases, with 8 bases sitting between them. The germline V gene encodes CDR1 SGHRS and CDR2 YFSETQ. Written as DNA, the CDR3 is TGCGCCAGCAGCTATTACGGGACCGGGGAGCTGTTTTTT. Its translation: CASSYYGTGELFF.

J is TRBJ1-1 and V is TRBV6-5, with D hard to call. Germline CDR1 is MNHEY and CDR2 is SVGAGI. The CDR3 loop spans 13 amino acids. V was pared by 4 bases and J by 1 base, with 7 bases between. The CDR3 sequence: CASSLERNTEAFF. The CDR3, as DNA: TGTGCCAGCAGTTTGGAGAGGAACACTGAAGCTTTCTTT.

This chain connects TRBV6-2 or TRBV6-3 to TRBJ2-3; D might be TRBD2 (8 bases). CDR1 and CDR2 (germline): MNHEY, SVGEGT. The ends were cut back, 6 bases at V and 4 bases at J, with 23 bases in the middle. The CDR3 is made up of 17 amino acids. CDR3 protein: CASSRPGGLGGSDTQYF. Here the CDR3 DNA reads TGTGCCAGCAGCCGCCCAGGGGGACTAGGGGGGTCAGATACGCAGTATTTT.

The genes are TRBV19 and TRBJ1-2, with TRBD1 identical over 7 bases. Germline lookup yields CDR1 LNHDA and CDR2 SQIVND (reference sequence). The CDR3 totals 17 residues. J gave up 1 base and V 5 bases, and 13 bases lay outside the gene matches. CDR3 in amino acids: CASSPTNRGGLNYGYTF. CDR3 in DNA: TGTGCCAGTAGTCCTACGAACCGAGGGGGCCTTAACTATGGCTACACCTTC. Full variable domain (rest looked up from reference TRBV19 and TRBJ1-2): DGGITQSPKYLFRKEGQNVTLSCEQNLNHDAMYWYRQDPGQGLRLIYYSQIVNDFQKGDIAEGYSVSREKKESFPLTVTSAQKNPTAFYLCASSPTNRGGLNYGYTFGSGTRLTVV.

The chain has TRBV6-1 and TRBJ2-3; D is unclear. The CDR3 length is 11 residues. Germline CDR1 is MNHNS and CDR2 is SASEGT. Between the trimmed V and J ends, which lost 3 bases and 9 bases, there was a span of 7 bases. The CDR3 protein is CASSDLSTQYF. CDR3 coding DNA: TGTGCCAGCAGTGATCTCTCGACGCAGTATTTT.

V is TRBV7-9 and J is TRBJ1-5; weak D call: TRBD1 (6 bases). CDR3 length: 17 amino acids. CDR1 and CDR2 (germline): SEHNR, FQNEAQ (reference sequence). Between the trimmed V and J ends, which lost 5 bases and 0 bases, there was a span of 17 bases. In DNA form, the CDR3 reads TGTGCCAGCAGCCCTAGCGGTCAGGGGCGTAGCAATCAGCCCCAGCATTTT. Its protein is CASSPSGQGRSNQPQHF.

The chain joins TRBV3-1 (or the pseudogene TRBV3-2) to TRBJ2-7; 15 bases align to TRBD2. CDR1 is LGHDT and CDR2 is YNNKEL in the germline V gene (reference sequence). V was clipped by 3 bases and J by 8 bases; unmatched bases: 5. CDR3 length: 15 amino acids. As DNA, the CDR3 is TGTGCCAGCAGCCAGGGACTAGCGGGGGGCCGGCAGCAGTACTTC. Residues: CASSQGLAGGRQQYF.

The chain carries TRBV6-5 and TRBJ1-1; D is undetermined. The CDR3 extends over 15 amino acids. Germline V lookup: CDR1 MNHEY, CDR2 SVGAGI. The ends were cut back, 4 bases at V and 3 bases at J, with 15 bases in the middle. Written as DNA, the CDR3 is TGTGCCAGCAGTTTAGAGGCTAGTTCCTACACTGAAGCTTTCTTT. This sequence encodes CASSLEASSYTEAFF.

This clone occurred a few times. J is TRBJ1-1 and V is TRBV19, with D unresolved. This CDR3 region has 13 residues. The V and J ends lost 5 bases and 0 bases respectively, with 7 bases between them. CDR1 and CDR2 from the germline V gene are LNHDA and SQIVND (reference sequence). CDR3 loop: CASSGIVNTEAFF. CDR3 DNA: TGTGCCAGTAGTGGTATAGTGAACACTGAAGCTTTCTTT.

The V gene is TRBV5-1, the J gene TRBJ1-1; D gene unclear. Trimming removed 2 bases from V and 3 bases from J, with 20 bases in between. Germline-derived CDR1 and CDR2 are SGHRS and YFSETQ. CDR3 size: 17 residues. CDR3 amino acids: CASSFSGRSVGDTEAFF. As DNA, the CDR3 is TGCGCCAGCAGCTTTAGTGGGCGGTCAGTGGGAGACACTGAAGCTTTCTTT. The full variable domain, completed using reference TRBV5-1 and TRBJ1-1, is KAGVTQTPRYLIKTRGQQVTLSCSPISGHRSVSWYQQTPGQGLQFLFEYFSETQRNKGNFPGRFSGRQFSNSRSEMNVSTLELGDSALYLCASSFSGRSVGDTEAFFGQGTRLTVV.

This sequence joins TRBV6-5 and TRBJ2-1; a weak D match, TRBD2 (5 bases). Trimming shortened V by 7 bases and J by 0 bases, and 10 bases separated the two germline ends. In germline, CDR1 is MNHEY, CDR2 SVGAGI. This CDR3 comprises 14 residues. This chain's CDR3 is CASMVRASYNEQFF. CDR3 coding DNA: TGTGCCAGCATGGTGCGGGCCTCCTACAATGAGCAGTTCTTC.